The clone carrying this T cell receptor (beta chain) has a handful of counts. What it binds is not known. This specimen comes from a study of vaccination and CD4 T cells after COVID-19. Overall study context: Overlapping peptides of the spike proteins of SARS-CoV-2, HCoV-NL63, HCoV-OC43 and HCoV-229E were used for cell stimulation.

The CDR3 has 15 residues. CDR1 is SQVTM, CDR2 ANQGSEA, per germline. With V trimmed by 4 bases and J by 0 bases, 6 bases remained unmatched. The assay that was used to sequence DNA from cultured CD4+ T cells was the Oncomine TCR Beta short-read assay. TCRdb processed the PCR reads anew with MiXCR; each CDR3 protein has one entry. The sample lists about 4,000 distinct CDR3 sequences, around 23% seen once, with about a fifth in the top ten. Sample treatment: roughly nine-day PBMC culture with coronavirus spike peptide pools or control peptides (ViraFEST assay). The sample comprised CD4+ T cells from blood, cultured in vitro. This chain joins TRBV29-1 and TRBJ1-2; 9 bases map to TRBD1. The TCR originated in a human donor who had recovered from COVID-19. The CDR3 here is CSVGTGAVTNYGYTF. The CDR3 region has the DNA TGCAGCGTTGGGACAGGGGCTGTCACTAACTATGGCTACACCTTC.